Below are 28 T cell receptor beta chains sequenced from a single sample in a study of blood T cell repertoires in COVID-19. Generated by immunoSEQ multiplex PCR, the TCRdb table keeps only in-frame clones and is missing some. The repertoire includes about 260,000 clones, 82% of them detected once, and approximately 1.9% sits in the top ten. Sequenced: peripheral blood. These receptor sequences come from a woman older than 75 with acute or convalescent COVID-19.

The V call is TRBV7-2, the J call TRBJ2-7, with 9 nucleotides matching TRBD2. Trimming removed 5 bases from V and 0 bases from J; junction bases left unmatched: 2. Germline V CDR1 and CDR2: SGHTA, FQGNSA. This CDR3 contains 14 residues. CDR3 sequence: CASSSSGSSYEQYF. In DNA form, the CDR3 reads TGTGCCAGCAGCAGTAGCGGGAGCTCCTACGAGCAGTACTTC.

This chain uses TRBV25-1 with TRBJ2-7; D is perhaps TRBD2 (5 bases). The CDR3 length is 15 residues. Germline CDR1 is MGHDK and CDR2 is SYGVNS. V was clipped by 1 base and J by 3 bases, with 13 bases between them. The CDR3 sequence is CASSEFGPGNYEQYF. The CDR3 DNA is TGTGCCAGCAGTGAATTCGGGCCGGGGAACTACGAGCAGTACTTC.

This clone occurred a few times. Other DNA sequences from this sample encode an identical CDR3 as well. CDR3 sequence (DNA): TGCAGTGCCCCCACAGACTATGGCTACACCTTC. Its translation is CSAPTDYGYTF. The genes are TRBV20-1 and TRBJ1-2, with D hard to call. The ends were cut back, 6 bases at V and 3 bases at J, with 8 bases in the middle. The CDR3 is 11 residues long. Germline assignment: CDR1 DFQATT and CDR2 SNEGSKA (reference sequence).

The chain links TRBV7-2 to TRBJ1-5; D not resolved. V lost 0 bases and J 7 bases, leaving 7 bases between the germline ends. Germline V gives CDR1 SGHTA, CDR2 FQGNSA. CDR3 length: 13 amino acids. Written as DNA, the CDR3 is TGTGCCAGCAGCTTAGCCCCCGAGCAGCCCCAGCATTTT. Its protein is CASSLAPEQPQHF. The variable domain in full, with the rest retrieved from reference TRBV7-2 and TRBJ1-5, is GAGVSQSPSNKVTEKGKDVELRCDPISGHTALYWYRQSLGQGLEFLIYFQGNSAPDKSGLPSDRFSAERTGGSVSTLTIQRTQQEDSAVYLCASSLAPEQPQHFGDGTRLSIL.

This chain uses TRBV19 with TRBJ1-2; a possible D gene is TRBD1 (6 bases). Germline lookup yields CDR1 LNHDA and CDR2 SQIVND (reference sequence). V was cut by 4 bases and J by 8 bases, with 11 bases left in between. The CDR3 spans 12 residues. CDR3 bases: TGTGCCAGTAGTAGCAGGGGAGTCGGCTACACCTTC. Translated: CASSSRGVGYTF.

The CDR3 is CASSAPGTGIYNEQFF. The CDR3 DNA sequence: TGTGCCAGCAGCGCCCCCGGGACAGGGATCTACAATGAGCAGTTCTTC. The chain carries TRBV9 and TRBJ2-1; TRBD1 agrees at 9 bases. Germline assignment: CDR1 SGDLS and CDR2 YYNGEE. The CDR3 covers 16 residues. J lost 3 bases, V lost 3 bases, and 7 bases had no gene match.

CDR3 DNA: TGTGCCATCAGTGATTCTAAAGGGGAATGGGGTGAAAAACTGTTTTTT. Protein product: CAISDSKGEWGEKLFF. V usage is TRBV10-3 and J usage is TRBJ1-4; D is perhaps TRBD1 (5 bases). V was trimmed by 3 bases and J by 7 bases, leaving 18 bases between them. The CDR3 runs to 16 residues. CDR1 is ENHRY, CDR2 SYGVKD, per germline.

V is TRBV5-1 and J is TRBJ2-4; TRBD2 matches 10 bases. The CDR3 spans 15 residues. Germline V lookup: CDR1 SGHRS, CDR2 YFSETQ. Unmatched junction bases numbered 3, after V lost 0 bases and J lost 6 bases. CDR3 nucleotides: TGCGCCAGCAGCTTGGGGGCTAGCGGGGGAAACATTCAGTACTTC. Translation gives CASSLGASGGNIQYF.

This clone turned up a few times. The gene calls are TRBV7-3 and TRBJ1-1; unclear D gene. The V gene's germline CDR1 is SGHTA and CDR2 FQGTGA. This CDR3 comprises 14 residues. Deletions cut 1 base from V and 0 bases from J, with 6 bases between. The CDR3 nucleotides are TGTGCCAGCAGCTTAATTCCAGTGAACACTGAAGCTTTCTTT. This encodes CASSLIPVNTEAFF.

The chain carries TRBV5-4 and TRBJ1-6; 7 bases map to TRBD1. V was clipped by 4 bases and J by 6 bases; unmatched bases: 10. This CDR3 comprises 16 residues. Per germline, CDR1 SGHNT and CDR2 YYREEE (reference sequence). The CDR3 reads CASSLGRGQVNSPLHF. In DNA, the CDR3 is TGTGCCAGCAGCCTGGGGCGAGGACAGGTTAATTCACCCCTCCACTTT.

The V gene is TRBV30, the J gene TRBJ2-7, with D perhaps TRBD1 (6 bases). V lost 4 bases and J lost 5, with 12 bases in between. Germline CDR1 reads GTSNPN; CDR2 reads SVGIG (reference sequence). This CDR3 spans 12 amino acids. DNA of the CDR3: TGTGCCTGGACCCAGTCAGGGGACGAGCAGTACTTC. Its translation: CAWTQSGDEQYF.

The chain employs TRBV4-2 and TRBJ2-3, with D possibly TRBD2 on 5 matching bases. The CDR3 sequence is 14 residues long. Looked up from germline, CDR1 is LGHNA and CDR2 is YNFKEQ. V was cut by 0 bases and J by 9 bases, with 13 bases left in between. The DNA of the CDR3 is TGTGCCAGCAGCCAAGAGGAGGTAGCCCCCACGCAGTATTTT. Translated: CASSQEEVAPTQYF.

The CDR3 loop is CASSPQPGTAGNTIYF. The CDR3, as DNA: TGTGCCAGCTCACCCCAACCCGGGACAGCCGGAAACACCATATATTTT. The rearrangement joins TRBV18 to TRBJ1-3; 7 bases match TRBD1. This CDR3 contains 16 residues. Germline V gene data show CDR1 as KGHSH and CDR2 as LQKENI. V lost 3 bases and J lost 4; bases outside the gene matches: 9.

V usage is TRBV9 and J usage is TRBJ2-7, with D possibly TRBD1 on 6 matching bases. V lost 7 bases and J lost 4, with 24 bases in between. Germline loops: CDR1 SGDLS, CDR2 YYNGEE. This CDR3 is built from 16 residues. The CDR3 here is CASGLDWDNGNYEQYF. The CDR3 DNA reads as TGTGCCAGCGGTCTCGATTGGGACAATGGGAATTACGAGCAGTACTTC.

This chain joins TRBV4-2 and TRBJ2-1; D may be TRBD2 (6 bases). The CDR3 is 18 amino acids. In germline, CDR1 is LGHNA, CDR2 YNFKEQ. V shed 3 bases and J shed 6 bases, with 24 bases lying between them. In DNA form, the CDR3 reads TGTGCCAGCAGCCATAACCTGGGAGGATTGGGTTTGACCAATGAGCAGTTCTTC. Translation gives CASSHNLGGLGLTNEQFF.

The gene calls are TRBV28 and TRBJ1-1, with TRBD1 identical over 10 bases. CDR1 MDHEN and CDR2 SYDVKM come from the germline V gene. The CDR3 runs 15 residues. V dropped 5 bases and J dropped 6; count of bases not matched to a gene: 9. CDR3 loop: CASSPQDRGTPEAFF. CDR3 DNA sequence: TGTGCCAGCAGTCCACAGGACAGGGGGACCCCTGAAGCTTTCTTT.

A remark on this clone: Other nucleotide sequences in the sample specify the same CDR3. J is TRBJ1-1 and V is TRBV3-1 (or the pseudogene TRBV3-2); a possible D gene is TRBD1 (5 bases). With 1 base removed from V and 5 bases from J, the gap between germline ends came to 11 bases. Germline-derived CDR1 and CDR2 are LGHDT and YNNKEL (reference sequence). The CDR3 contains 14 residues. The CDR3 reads CASSQGGRGTEAFF. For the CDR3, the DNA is TGTGCCAGCAGCCAAGGGGGGAGGGGTACTGAAGCTTTCTTT.

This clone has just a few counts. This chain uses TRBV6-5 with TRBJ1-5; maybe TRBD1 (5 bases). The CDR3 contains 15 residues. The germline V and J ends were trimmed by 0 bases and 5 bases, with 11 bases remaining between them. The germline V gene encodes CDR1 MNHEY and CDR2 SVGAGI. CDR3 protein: CASSYSAAGHQPQHF. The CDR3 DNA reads TGTGCCAGCAGTTACTCGGCGGCAGGGCATCAGCCCCAGCATTTT.

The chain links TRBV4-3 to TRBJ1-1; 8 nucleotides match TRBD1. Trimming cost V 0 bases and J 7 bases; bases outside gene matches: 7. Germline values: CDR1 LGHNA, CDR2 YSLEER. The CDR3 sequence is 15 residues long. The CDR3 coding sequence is TGCGCCAGCAGCCAAGACCTTGGACAGGGCCGTGAAGCTTTCTTT. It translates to CASSQDLGQGREAFF.

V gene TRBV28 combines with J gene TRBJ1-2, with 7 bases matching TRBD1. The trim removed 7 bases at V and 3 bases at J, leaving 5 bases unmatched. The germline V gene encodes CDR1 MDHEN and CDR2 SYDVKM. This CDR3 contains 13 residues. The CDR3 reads CASNQGGYYGYTF. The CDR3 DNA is TGTGCCAGCAACCAGGGGGGCTACTATGGCTACACCTTC.

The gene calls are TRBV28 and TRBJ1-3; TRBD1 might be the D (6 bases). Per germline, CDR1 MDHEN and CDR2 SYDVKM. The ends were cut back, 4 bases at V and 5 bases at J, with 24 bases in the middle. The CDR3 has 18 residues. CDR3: CASSSPQSGRGGRNTIYF. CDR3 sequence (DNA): TGTGCCAGCAGTTCCCCCCAAAGCGGCAGGGGTGGTAGAAACACCATATATTTT.

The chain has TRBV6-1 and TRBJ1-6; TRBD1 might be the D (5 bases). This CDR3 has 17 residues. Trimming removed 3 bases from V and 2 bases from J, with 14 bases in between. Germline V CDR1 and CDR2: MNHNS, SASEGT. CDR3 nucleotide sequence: TGTGCCAGCAGTGAGCGTCAGGGTCGGACCTATAATTCACCCCTCCACTTT. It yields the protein CASSERQGRTYNSPLHF.

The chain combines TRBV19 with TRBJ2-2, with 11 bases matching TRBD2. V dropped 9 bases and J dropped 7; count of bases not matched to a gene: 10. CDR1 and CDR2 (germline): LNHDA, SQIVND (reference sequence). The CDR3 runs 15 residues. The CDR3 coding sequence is TGTGCCAGCGCCCCTAGCGGGGGGTACGGCGGGGAGCTGTTTTTT. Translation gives CASAPSGGYGGELFF.

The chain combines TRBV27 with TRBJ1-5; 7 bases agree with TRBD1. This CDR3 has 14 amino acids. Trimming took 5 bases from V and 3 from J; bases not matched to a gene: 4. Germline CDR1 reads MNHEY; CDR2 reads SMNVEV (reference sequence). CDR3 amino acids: CASSRGQVNQPQHF. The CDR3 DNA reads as TGTGCCAGCAGTAGGGGGCAGGTCAATCAGCCCCAGCATTTT.

The DNA for the CDR3 is TGTGCCAGAAGCTTACGGGAGCATTCGAACACCGGGGAGCTGTTTTTT. Translating it yields CARSLREHSNTGELFF. The genes are TRBV5-3 and TRBJ2-2; the D gene is possibly TRBD2 (6 bases). TRBV5-3 is known as an ORF, though its function is uncertain. This CDR3 region has 16 residues. With 2 bases removed from V and 0 bases from J, the gap between germline ends came to 11 bases.

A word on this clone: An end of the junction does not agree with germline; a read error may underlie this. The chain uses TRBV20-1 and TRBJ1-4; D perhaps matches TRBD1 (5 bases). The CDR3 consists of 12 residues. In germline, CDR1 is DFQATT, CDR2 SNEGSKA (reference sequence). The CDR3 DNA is TGCAGTGCTAGTGGGGCGGGACGGATGTCGATTTTT. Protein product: CSASGAGRMSIF.

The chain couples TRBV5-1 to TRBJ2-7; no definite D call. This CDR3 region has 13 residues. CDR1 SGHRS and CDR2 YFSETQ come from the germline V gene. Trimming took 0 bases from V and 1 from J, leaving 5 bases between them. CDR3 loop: CASSLAESYEQYF. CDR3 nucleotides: TGCGCCAGCAGCTTGGCAGAATCCTACGAGCAGTACTTC. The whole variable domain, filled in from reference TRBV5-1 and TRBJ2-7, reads KAGVTQTPRYLIKTRGQQVTLSCSPISGHRSVSWYQQTPGQGLQFLFEYFSETQRNKGNFPGRFSGRQFSNSRSEMNVSTLELGDSALYLCASSLAESYEQYFGPGTRLTVT.

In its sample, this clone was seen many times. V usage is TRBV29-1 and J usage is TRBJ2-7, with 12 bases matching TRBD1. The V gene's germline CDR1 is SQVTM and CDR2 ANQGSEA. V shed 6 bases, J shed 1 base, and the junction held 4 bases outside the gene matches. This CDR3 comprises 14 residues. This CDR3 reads CSVGGQGASYEQYF. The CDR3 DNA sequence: TGCAGCGTGGGGGGACAGGGGGCTTCCTACGAGCAGTACTTC.